These 19 T cell receptor beta chains were all obtained from the same sample, sequenced in a study of radiotherapy plus CTLA-4 blockade in lung cancer. Sequenced by immunoSEQ multiplex PCR; TCRdb stores in-frame clones only, minus some. The repertoire holds approximately 81,000 clones, with around 78% as singletons. Source: peripheral blood, taken from a patient treated with radiotherapy plus ipilimumab. The source is a human donor with non-small cell lung cancer who had a partial response to radiotherapy plus ipilimumab. Some clones in this sample may be carry-over from other donors' samples.

The J gene is TRBJ2-4, the V gene TRBV6-5; maybe TRBD1 (7 bases). CDR3 length: 14 amino acids. Germline V gene data show CDR1 as MNHEY and CDR2 as SVGAGI. V shed 6 bases and J shed 4 bases, with 13 bases lying between them. The CDR3 coding sequence is TGTGCCAGCAGCAGGGGGACTGGAAAAAACATTCAGTACTTC. Translating gives CASSRGTGKNIQYF.

The V and J genes are TRBV11-3 and TRBJ2-1; 8 nucleotides agree with TRBD2. Germline V gene sequence: CDR1 SGHNT, CDR2 YENEEA. V gave up 5 bases and J gave up 2 bases; unmatched junction bases: 11. The CDR3 consists of 17 residues. The CDR3 spells CASSLRPGRGAYNEQFF. The CDR3 nucleotides read TGTGCCAGCAGCCTGCGCCCGGGGCGGGGGGCCTACAATGAGCAGTTCTTC.

The rearrangement joins TRBV28 to TRBJ1-1, with 10 nucleotides matching TRBD1. V gave up 5 bases and J gave up 5 bases; unmatched junction bases: 8. CDR3 size: 15 residues. Germline loops: CDR1 MDHEN, CDR2 SYDVKM. This chain's CDR3 is CASSVPRGQGTEAFF. DNA for the CDR3: TGTGCCAGCAGTGTACCGAGGGGACAGGGGACTGAAGCTTTCTTT.

The DNA for the CDR3 is TGCGCCAGCAGCCAAGATCAGAGAGGTATCTATGGCTACACCTTC. It yields the protein CASSQDQRGIYGYTF. This chain joins TRBV4-1 and TRBJ1-2; D not resolved. V was shortened by 0 bases and J by 4 bases, with 12 bases between the two germline ends. From germline, CDR1 is MGHRA and CDR2 YSYEKL. The CDR3 has 15 residues.

The chain combines TRBV30 with TRBJ2-3, with TRBD1 matching 9 bases. This CDR3 has 13 amino acids. Germline V gene data show CDR1 as GTSNPN and CDR2 as SVGIG (reference sequence). V dropped 5 bases and J dropped 9; count of bases not matched to a gene: 9. The CDR3 region is CAWGPGQGRTQYF. The CDR3 DNA is TGTGCCTGGGGCCCGGGACAGGGCAGGACGCAGTATTTT.

CDR3 coding DNA: TGTGCCAGCAGTATCCAGCGGGAGGTCGAGGGCGACTACGAGCAGTACTTC. Translated, it gives CASSIQREVEGDYEQYF. This chain links TRBV28 with TRBJ2-7; 9 nucleotides agree with TRBD2. The germline CDR1 and CDR2 sequences are MDHEN and SYDVKM. The CDR3 contains 17 residues. V dropped 5 bases and J dropped 3; count of bases not matched to a gene: 14.

This chain links TRBV7-3 with TRBJ2-2, with D possibly TRBD2 on 5 matching bases. The CDR3 spans 17 residues. Germline V gives CDR1 SGHTA, CDR2 FQGTGA. Between the trimmed V and J ends, which lost 5 bases and 6 bases, there was a span of 22 bases. The CDR3 sequence is CASSPGRGYWRPGELFF. The DNA for the CDR3 is TGTGCCAGCAGCCCAGGTCGCGGGTACTGGAGGCCCGGGGAGCTGTTTTTT.

The V gene is TRBV10-3, the J gene TRBJ1-5, with D maybe TRBD1 (5 bases). Trimming pared 0 bases from V and 5 bases from J, leaving 11 bases between. CDR3 length: 15 residues. The germline V gene has CDR1 ENHRY and CDR2 SYGVKD. This chain's CDR3 is CAISESQGGHQPQHF. The CDR3 DNA is TGTGCCATCAGTGAGTCCCAGGGAGGGCATCAGCCCCAGCATTTT.

The V gene is TRBV2, the J gene TRBJ1-6; D gene ambiguous. The CDR3 loop spans 15 amino acids. Per germline, CDR1 SNHLY and CDR2 FYNNEI. V was cut by 3 bases and J by 9 bases, with 15 bases left in between. The CDR3 reads CASSEPGGRGSPLHF. The CDR3 DNA sequence: TGTGCCAGCAGTGAGCCCGGAGGGCGCGGTTCACCCCTCCACTTT.

This sequence joins TRBV11-2 and TRBJ2-2, with 8 bases that match TRBD1. Germline CDR1 is SGHAT and CDR2 is FQNNGV. The ends lost 3 bases at V and 6 bases at J; junction bases unmatched: 9. The CDR3 contains 16 residues. The CDR3 reads CASSFVRGRTSGELFF. CDR3 sequence (DNA): TGTGCCAGCAGCTTTGTCAGGGGGCGAACGTCCGGGGAGCTGTTTTTT.

CDR3 DNA: TGTGCCAGCAGCGCGGGACGGAGCTACGAGCAGTACTTC. Its translation is CASSAGRSYEQYF. The V gene is TRBV13, the J gene TRBJ2-7; TRBD2 might be the D (6 bases). The germline gives CDR1 PRHDT, CDR2 FYEKMQ (reference sequence). This CDR3 spans 13 amino acids. Deletions cut 5 bases from V and 3 bases from J, with 11 bases between. Supplemented by reference TRBV13 and TRBJ2-7, the full variable domain reads AAGVIQSPRHLIKEKRETATLKCYPIPRHDTVYWYQQGPGQDPQFLISFYEKMQSDKGSIPDRFSAQQFSDYHSELNMSSLELGDSALYFCASSAGRSYEQYFGPGTRLTVT.

The CDR3 reads CASSPDRGFSTEAFF. CDR3 sequence (DNA): TGTGCCAGCAGCCCCGACAGGGGGTTTTCCACTGAAGCTTTCTTT. V is TRBV7-2 and J is TRBJ1-1; 9 positions match TRBD1. Germline values: CDR1 SGHTA, CDR2 FQGNSA. V gave up 5 bases and J gave up 4 bases; unmatched junction bases: 8. This CDR3 is built from 15 residues.

This chain uses TRBV30 with TRBJ1-1, with a tentative D call TRBD1 (6 bases). The ends were cut back, 2 bases at V and 5 bases at J, with 15 bases in the middle. The CDR3 runs 14 residues. CDR1 and CDR2 from the germline V gene are GTSNPN and SVGIG (reference sequence). CDR3 loop: CAWSKGGGGTEAFF. The DNA of the CDR3 is TGTGCCTGGAGTAAGGGGGGGGGAGGAACTGAAGCTTTCTTT.

This rearrangement joins TRBV18 to TRBJ2-4, with 10 bases identical to TRBD2. J gave up 2 bases and V 3 bases, and 7 bases lay outside the gene matches. Looked up from germline, CDR1 is KGHSH and CDR2 is LQKENI. This CDR3 contains 17 residues. The CDR3 here is CASSPITSGVPKNIQYF. In DNA, the CDR3 is TGTGCCAGCTCACCTATCACTAGCGGGGTTCCCAAAAACATTCAGTACTTC.

The V gene is TRBV10-3, the J gene TRBJ2-2, with TRBD2 matching over 9 bases. J lost 0 bases, V lost 8 bases, and 10 bases had no gene match. This CDR3 spans 17 amino acids. CDR1 and CDR2 (germline): ENHRY, SYGVKD. CDR3 sequence: CAIGESGGPTNTGELFF. CDR3 nucleotide sequence: TGTGCCATCGGGGAAAGCGGGGGGCCTACGAACACCGGGGAGCTGTTTTTT.

The DNA for the CDR3 is TGCGCCAGCAGTGGGACAGGGGCGAGGAACACTGAAGCTTTCTTT. This sequence encodes CASSGTGARNTEAFF. The gene calls are TRBV10-1 and TRBJ1-1; 9 bases match TRBD1. From germline, CDR1 is WNHNN and CDR2 SYGVQD (reference sequence). This CDR3 contains 15 residues. Trimming removed 4 bases from V and 1 base from J; junction bases left unmatched: 4.

This clone turned up a few times. In the same sample, other DNA sequences code for this CDR3. The genes are TRBV28 and TRBJ2-3; D unresolved. This CDR3 contains 12 residues. Trimming shortened V by 5 bases and J by 4 bases, and 7 bases separated the two germline ends. Germline V gives CDR1 MDHEN, CDR2 SYDVKM. The CDR3: CASSLLADTQYF. CDR3 nucleotide sequence: TGTGCCAGCAGTCTTCTAGCAGATACGCAGTATTTT.

This chain links TRBV7-3 with TRBJ2-5; TRBD2 agrees at 11 bases. Germline CDR1 reads SGHTA; CDR2 reads FQGTGA. This CDR3 has 15 amino acids. V lost 6 bases, J lost 4 bases, and 7 bases stayed unmatched. In nucleotides, the CDR3 is TGTGCCAGCAGTAGTAAGGGACTAGCGGTAGAGACCCAGTACTTC. This sequence encodes CASSSKGLAVETQYF.

The chain has TRBV15 and TRBJ1-4; 11 bases align to TRBD1. V dropped 0 bases and J dropped 4; count of bases not matched to a gene: 4. Germline CDR1 and CDR2: LNHNV and YYDKDF (reference sequence). The CDR3 has 17 residues. The CDR3 region is CATSRDFGTGGNEKLFF. The CDR3 DNA sequence: TGTGCCACCAGCAGAGATTTTGGGACAGGGGGTAATGAAAAACTGTTTTTT.